Listed here is a single T cell receptor (beta chain). This sample is drawn from a study of blood T cell repertoires in COVID-19. The length of the CDR3 is 12 residues. Between the trimmed V and J ends, which lost 4 bases and 5 bases, there was a span of 8 bases. The V gene's germline CDR1 is LGHDT and CDR2 YNNKEL (reference sequence). Study processing details: Estimates of nucleated cell counts were drawn from the amplification of reference gene primers. Assay used: immunoSEQ multiplex PCR; TCRdb lists only in-frame clones, some missing. The DNA gave D and trimming, while V, J and clone size come from that table. The sample records some 150,000 clones, 80% to 90% being singletons.

Sequenced sample: peripheral blood. This receptor was identified in an older woman who had recovered from COVID-19. The chain carries TRBV3-1 (or the pseudogene TRBV3-2) and TRBJ1-1; D possibly corresponds to TRBD1 (6 bases). CDR3 nucleotide sequence: TGTGCCAGCAGCCCAGGGGATACTGAAGCTTTCTTT. Amino acid sequence: CASSPGDTEAFF.